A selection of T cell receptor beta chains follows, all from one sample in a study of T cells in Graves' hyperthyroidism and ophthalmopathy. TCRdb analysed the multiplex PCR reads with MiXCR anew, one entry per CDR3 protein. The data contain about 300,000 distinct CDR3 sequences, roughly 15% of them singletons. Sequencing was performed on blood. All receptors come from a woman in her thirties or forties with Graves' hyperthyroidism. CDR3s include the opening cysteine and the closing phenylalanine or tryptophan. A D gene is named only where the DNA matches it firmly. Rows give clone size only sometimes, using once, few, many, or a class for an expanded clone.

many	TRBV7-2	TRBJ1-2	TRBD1	CASRRDRGHRGYTF	TGTGCCAGCAGGAGAGACAGGGGACACAGGGGCTACACCTTC
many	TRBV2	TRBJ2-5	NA	CASSVGQGKETQYF	TGTGCCAGCAGTGTTGGTCAGGGAAAAGAGACCCAGTACTTC
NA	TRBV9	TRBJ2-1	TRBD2	CASSVSGGVYNEQFF	TGTGCCAGCAGCGTATCGGGAGGGGTTTACAATGAGCAGTTCTTC
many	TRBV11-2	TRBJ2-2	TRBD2	CASSLGLAGHTSSRELFF	TGTGCCAGCAGCCTCGGACTAGCGGGCCATACCTCGTCCAGGGAGCTGTTTTTT
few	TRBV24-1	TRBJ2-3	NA	CATSDRVDYTDTQYF	TGTGCCACCAGTGATCGCGTGGATTACACAGATACGCAGTATTTT
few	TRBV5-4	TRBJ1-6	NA	CASSLSQGVSPLHF	TGTGCCAGCAGCTTGTCACAGGGAGTATCACCCCTCCACTTT
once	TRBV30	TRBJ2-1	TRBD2	CAWGDYYNEQFF	TGTGCCTGGGGGGACTACTACAATGAGCAGTTCTTC
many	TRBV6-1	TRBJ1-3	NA	CASRTTSSDSGNTIYF	TGTGCCAGCAGGACCACCAGCTCTGACTCTGGAAACACCATATATTTT
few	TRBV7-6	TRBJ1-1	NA	CASSLDRLQNTEAFF	TGTGCCAGCAGCTTAGATCGGCTCCAGAACACTGAAGCTTTCTTT
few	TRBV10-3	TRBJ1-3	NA	CAIKGDTSGNTIYF	TGTGCCATCAAGGGAGACACGTCTGGAAACACCATATATTTT
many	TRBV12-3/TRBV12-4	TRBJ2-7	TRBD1	CASSLAGTGYEQYF	TGTGCCAGCAGTTTAGCCGGGACAGGTTACGAGCAGTACTTC
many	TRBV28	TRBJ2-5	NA	CASSFGVNQETQYF	TGTGCCAGCAGTTTTGGGGTCAACCAAGAGACCCAGTACTTC
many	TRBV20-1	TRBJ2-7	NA	CSASLIGKYYEQYF	TGCAGTGCTAGTTTAATCGGGAAATACTACGAGCAGTACTTC
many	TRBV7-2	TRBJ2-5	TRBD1	CASSFPDREETQYF	TGTGCCAGCAGCTTCCCGGACAGGGAAGAGACCCAGTACTTC
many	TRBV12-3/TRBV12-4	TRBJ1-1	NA	CASSFLANTEAFF	TGTGCCAGCAGTTTTCTGGCAAACACTGAAGCTTTCTTT
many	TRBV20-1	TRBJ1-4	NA	CSARGGDPTNEKLFF	TGCAGTGCTAGAGGGGGTGACCCAACTAATGAAAAACTGTTTTTT
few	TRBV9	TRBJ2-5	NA	CASSVHQGETQYF	TGTGCCAGCAGCGTACACCAGGGGGAGACCCAGTACTTC
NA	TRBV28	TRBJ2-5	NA	CASIQRGRRQETQYF	TGTGCCAGCATCCAGAGAGGGAGGAGGCAAGAGACCCAGTACTTC
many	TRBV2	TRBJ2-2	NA	CASIPGADTGELFF	TGTGCCAGCATACCCGGGGCGGACACCGGGGAGCTGTTTTTT
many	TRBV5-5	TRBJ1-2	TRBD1	CASTVTGANGYTF	TGTGCCAGCACCGTGACAGGGGCCAATGGCTACACCTTC
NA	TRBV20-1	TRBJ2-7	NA	CSARGLHSYEQYF	TGCAGTGCTAGAGGACTGCATTCCTACGAGCAGTACTTC
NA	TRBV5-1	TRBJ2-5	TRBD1	CASSSGTGAQETQYF	TGCGCCAGCAGCTCCGGGACAGGGGCCCAAGAGACCCAGTACTTC
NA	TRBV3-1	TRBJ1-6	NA	CASSQGGPGGNSPLHF	TGTGCCAGCAGCCAAGGGGGCCCCGGTGGGAATTCACCCCTCCACTTT
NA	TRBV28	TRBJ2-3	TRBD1	CASSPGQGHTDTQYF	TGTGCCAGCAGTCCGGGACAGGGCCACACAGATACGCAGTATTTT
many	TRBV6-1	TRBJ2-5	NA	CASTGQETQYF	TGTGCCAGCACCGGACAAGAGACCCAGTACTTC
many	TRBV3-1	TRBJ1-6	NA	CASSQGAAGSPLHF	TGTGCCAGCAGCCAAGGGGCAGCGGGTTCACCCCTCCACTTT
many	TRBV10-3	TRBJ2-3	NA	CAIGPSDTQYF	TGTGCCATCGGACCCTCAGATACGCAGTATTTT
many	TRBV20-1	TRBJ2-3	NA	CSARGFRGADTQYF	TGCAGTGCTAGGGGTTTTAGGGGAGCAGATACGCAGTATTTT
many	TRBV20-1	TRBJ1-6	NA	CSARTLGMVERNSPLHF	TGCAGTGCCCGCACCCTTGGGATGGTTGAAAGGAATTCACCCCTCCACTTT
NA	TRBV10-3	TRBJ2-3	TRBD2	CAIRIMRAGEGTDTQYF	TGTGCCATCAGGATAATGAGAGCGGGAGAAGGAACAGATACGCAGTATTTT
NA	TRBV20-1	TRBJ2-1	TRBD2	CSANPTPSGSMNEQFF	TGCAGTGCTAATCCTACCCCGAGCGGGAGCATGAATGAGCAGTTCTTC
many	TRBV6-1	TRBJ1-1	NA	CATLGGNTEAFF	TGTGCCACCCTAGGAGGGAACACTGAAGCTTTCTTT
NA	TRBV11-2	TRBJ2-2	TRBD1	CASSPRQGVNTGELFF	TGTGCCAGCAGCCCCCGGCAGGGGGTTAACACCGGGGAGCTGTTTTTT
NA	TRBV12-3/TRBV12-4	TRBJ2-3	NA	CASSLSSGSDTQYF	TGTGCCAGCAGTTTAAGTTCAGGGTCCGATACGCAGTATTTT
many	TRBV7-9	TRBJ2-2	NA	CASSLERNTGELFF	TGTGCCAGCAGCTTAGAGAGGAACACCGGGGAGCTGTTTTTT
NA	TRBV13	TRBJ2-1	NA	CASSLRHEQFF	TGTGCCAGCAGCTTGCGGCATGAGCAGTTCTTC
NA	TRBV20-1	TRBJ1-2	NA	CSARTGPYGYTF	TGCAGTGCGCGGACCGGGCCCTATGGCTACACCTTC
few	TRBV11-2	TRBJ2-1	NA	CASSLRGDSSYNEQFF	TGTGCCAGCAGCTTAAGGGGGGACAGCTCCTACAATGAGCAGTTCTTC
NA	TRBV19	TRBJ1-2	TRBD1	CASSPEDGDRGRYGYTF	TGTGCCAGTAGTCCCGAAGACGGGGACAGGGGGCGGTATGGCTACACCTTC
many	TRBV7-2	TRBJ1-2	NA	CASSNPAVDSYGYTF	TGTGCCAGCAGCAATCCGGCGGTGGACAGCTATGGCTACACCTTC
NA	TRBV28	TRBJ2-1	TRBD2	CASLAGNNEQFF	TGTGCCAGCCTAGCGGGAAACAATGAGCAGTTCTTC